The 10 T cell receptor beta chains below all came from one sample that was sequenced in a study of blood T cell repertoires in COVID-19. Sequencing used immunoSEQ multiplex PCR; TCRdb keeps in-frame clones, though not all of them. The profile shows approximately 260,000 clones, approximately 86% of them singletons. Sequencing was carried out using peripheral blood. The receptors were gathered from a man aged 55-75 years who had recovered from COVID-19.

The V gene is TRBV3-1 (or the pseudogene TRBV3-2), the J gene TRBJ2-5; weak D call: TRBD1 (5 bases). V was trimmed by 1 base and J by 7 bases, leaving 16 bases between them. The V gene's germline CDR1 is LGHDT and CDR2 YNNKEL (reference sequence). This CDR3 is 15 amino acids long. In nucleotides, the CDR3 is TGTGCCAGCAGCCAAGTGTCAGGGTCGCCTCGGACCCAGTACTTC. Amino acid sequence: CASSQVSGSPRTQYF.

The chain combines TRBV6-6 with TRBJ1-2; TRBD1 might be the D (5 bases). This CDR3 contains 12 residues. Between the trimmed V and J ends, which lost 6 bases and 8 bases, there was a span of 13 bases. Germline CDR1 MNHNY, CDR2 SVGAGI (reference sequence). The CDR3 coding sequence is TGTGCCAGCAGCCCCAGGGTGGAGGGCTACACCTTC. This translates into CASSPRVEGYTF.

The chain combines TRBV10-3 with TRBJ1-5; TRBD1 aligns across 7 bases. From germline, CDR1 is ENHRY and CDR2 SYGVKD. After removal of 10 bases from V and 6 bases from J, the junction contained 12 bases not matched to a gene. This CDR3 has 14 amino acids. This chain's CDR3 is CATGQAGYSQPQHF. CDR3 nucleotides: TGTGCCACCGGACAGGCAGGTTACTCTCAGCCCCAGCATTTT.

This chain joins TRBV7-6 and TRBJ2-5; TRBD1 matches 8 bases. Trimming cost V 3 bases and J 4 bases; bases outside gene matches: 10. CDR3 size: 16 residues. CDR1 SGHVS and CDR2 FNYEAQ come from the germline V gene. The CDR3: CASSFVDRGVGETQYF. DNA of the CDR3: TGTGCCAGCAGCTTCGTCGACAGGGGAGTGGGAGAGACCCAGTACTTC.

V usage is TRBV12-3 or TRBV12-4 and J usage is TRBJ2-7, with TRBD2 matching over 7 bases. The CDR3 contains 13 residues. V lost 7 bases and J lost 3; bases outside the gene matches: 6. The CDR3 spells CASTSGGGYEQYF. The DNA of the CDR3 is TGTGCCAGCACCAGCGGCGGGGGCTACGAGCAGTACTTC.

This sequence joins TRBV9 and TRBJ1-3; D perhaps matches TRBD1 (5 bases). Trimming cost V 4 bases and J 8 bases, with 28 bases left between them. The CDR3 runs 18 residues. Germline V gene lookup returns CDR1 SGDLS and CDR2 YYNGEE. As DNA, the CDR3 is TGTGCCAGCAGCACCCTAGGGGTAAACCCTCTGAGTCGGGACACCATATATTTT. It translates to CASSTLGVNPLSRDTIYF.

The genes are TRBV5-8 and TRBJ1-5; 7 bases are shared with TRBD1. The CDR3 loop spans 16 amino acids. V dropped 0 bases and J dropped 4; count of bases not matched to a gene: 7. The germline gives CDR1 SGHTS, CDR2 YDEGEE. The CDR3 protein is CASSLGVGTVNQPQHF. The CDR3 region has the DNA TGTGCCAGCAGCTTGGGGGTCGGGACAGTAAATCAGCCCCAGCATTTT. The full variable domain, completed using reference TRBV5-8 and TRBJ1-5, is EAGVTQSPTHLIKTRGQQATLRCSPISGHTSVYWYQQALGLGLQFLLWYDEGEERNRGNFPPRFSGRQFPNYSSELNVNALELEDSALYLCASSLGVGTVNQPQHFGDGTRLSIL.

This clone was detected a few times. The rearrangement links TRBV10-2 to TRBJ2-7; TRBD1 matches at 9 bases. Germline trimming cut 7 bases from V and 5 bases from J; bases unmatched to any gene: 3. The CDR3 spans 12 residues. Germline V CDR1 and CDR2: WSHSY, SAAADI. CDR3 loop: CASTDRGNEQYV. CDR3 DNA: TGCGCCAGCACCGACAGGGGGAACGAGCAGTACGTC.

CDR3 DNA sequence: TGTGCCAGCAGCCCGCAGACGGGGTATAATTCACCCCTCCACTTT. Its translation is CASSPQTGYNSPLHF. The J gene is TRBJ1-6, the V gene TRBV5-6; no clear D gene. The CDR3 loop spans 15 amino acids. V shed 4 bases and J shed 4 bases, with 12 bases lying between them. Germline V lookup: CDR1 SGHDT, CDR2 YYEEEE.

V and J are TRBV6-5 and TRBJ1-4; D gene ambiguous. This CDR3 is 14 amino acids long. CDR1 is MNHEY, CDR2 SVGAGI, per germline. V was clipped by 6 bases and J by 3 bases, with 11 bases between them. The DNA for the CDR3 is TGTGCCAGCAGAGACCGGGTGCCTAATGAAAAACTGTTTTTT. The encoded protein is CASRDRVPNEKLFF.